The clone carrying this T cell receptor (beta chain) occurred once. This specimen belongs to a study of blood T cell repertoires in COVID-19. In the study overall: T cells, B-cell-depleted T cells, or PBMCs provided the cDNA or gDNA that served as material.

Cohorts were based on clinical histories the participants reported. Repertoires were generated with immunoSEQ multiplex PCR, while TCRdb's copy carries only in-frame clones and drops some. The sample lists some 200,000 clones, about four fifths occurring once. The origin of this receptor is a woman in her 40s with acute COVID-19. What was sequenced was PBMCs or T cells enriched from blood (not recorded which).

CDR3 bases: TGTGCCAGCAGCAACCGACAGGGTCAAGAGACCCAGTACTTC. This encodes CASSNRQGQETQYF. The chain joins TRBV7-9 to TRBJ2-5, with 7 bases fitting TRBD1. Germline V gives CDR1 SEHNR, CDR2 FQNEAQ (reference sequence). The CDR3 consists of 14 residues. The trim removed 5 bases at V and 2 bases at J, leaving 5 bases unmatched.